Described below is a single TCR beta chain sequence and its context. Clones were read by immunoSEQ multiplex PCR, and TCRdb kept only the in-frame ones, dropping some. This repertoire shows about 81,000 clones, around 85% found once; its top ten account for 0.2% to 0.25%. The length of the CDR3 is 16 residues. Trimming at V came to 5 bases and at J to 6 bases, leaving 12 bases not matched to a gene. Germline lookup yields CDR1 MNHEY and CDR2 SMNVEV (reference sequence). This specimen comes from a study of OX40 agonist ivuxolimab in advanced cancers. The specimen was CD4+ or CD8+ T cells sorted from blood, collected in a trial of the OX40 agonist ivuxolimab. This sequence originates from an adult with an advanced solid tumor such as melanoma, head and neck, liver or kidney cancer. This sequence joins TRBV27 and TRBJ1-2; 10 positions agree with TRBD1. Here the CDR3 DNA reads TGTGCCAGCAGTCCCTACCGCCGGGGGACAGGGGATGGCTACACCTTC. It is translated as CASSPYRRGTGDGYTF.